One and the same sample provided the 18 T cell receptor beta chains below, sequenced in a study of vaccination and CD4 T cells after COVID-19. These receptors have no known antigen. The treatment here: approximately 10-day PBMC culture with coronavirus spike peptide pools or control peptides (ViraFEST assay). CD4+ T lymphocytes from the unexposed donor were collected before the COVID-19 pandemic (2011-2018). Sequence data for DNA of cultured CD4+ T cells were generated by the Oncomine TCR Beta short-read assay. The template was genomic DNA from cultured CD4+ T cells. MiXCR, run by TCRdb on the PCR reads, gives a single entry per CDR3 protein. The table shows about 11,000 distinct CDR3 sequences, with less than 40% occurring only once. Sequenced input: CD4+ T cells from blood, cultured in vitro. Receptors originate from a human donor in good health.

This clonotype was seen a handful of times. The chain carries TRBV6-1 and TRBJ2-2; D uncertain. CDR1 is MNHNS and CDR2 is SASEGT in the germline V gene. The CDR3 is 13 residues long. V shed 6 bases and J shed 5 bases, with 10 bases lying between them. As DNA, the CDR3 is TGTGCCAGCAGCCCCCTAGGAACCGGGGAGCTGTTTTTT. Translated, it gives CASSPLGTGELFF.

V usage is TRBV19 and J usage is TRBJ2-5; D might be TRBD1 (6 bases). The germline V gene has CDR1 LNHDA and CDR2 SQIVND (reference sequence). V gave up 3 bases and J gave up 5 bases, with 13 bases separating them. The CDR3 covers 14 residues. CDR3 region: CASSISGGSETQYF. In DNA, the CDR3 is TGTGCCAGTAGTATCTCTGGGGGCTCGGAGACCCAGTACTTC. The full variable domain, with the rest looked up from reference TRBV19 and TRBJ2-5, is DGGITQSPKYLFRKEGQNVTLSCEQNLNHDAMYWYRQDPGQGLRLIYYSQIVNDFQKGDIAEGYSVSREKKESFPLTVTSAQKNPTAFYLCASSISGGSETQYFGPGTRLLVL.

The V call is TRBV30, the J call TRBJ2-7, with a possible D match to TRBD1 (5 bases). Trimming cost V 5 bases and J 0 bases, with 17 bases left between them. The CDR3 consists of 15 residues. Germline assignment: CDR1 GTSNPN and CDR2 SVGIG (reference sequence). DNA for the CDR3: TGTGCCTGGGCTGGGGTGGGGCCAAACTCCTACGAGCAGTACTTC. It codes for CAWAGVGPNSYEQYF.

The chain recombines TRBV20-1 with TRBJ2-7; 12 bases align to TRBD2. This CDR3 is 14 amino acids long. The germline V gene encodes CDR1 DFQATT and CDR2 SNEGSKA (reference sequence). Trimming removed 3 bases from V and 4 bases from J; junction bases left unmatched: 4. The CDR3 DNA sequence: TGCAGTGCTAGTGTTACTAGCGGGAGGTACGAGCAGTACTTC. The encoded protein is CSASVTSGRYEQYF.

This clonotype is labeled medium-sized. The chain carries TRBV6-1 and TRBJ1-1; D might be TRBD1 (5 bases). V gave up 10 bases and J gave up 1 base, with 19 bases separating them. Germline values: CDR1 MNHNS, CDR2 SASEGT. This CDR3 has 15 amino acids. DNA for the CDR3: TGTGCCACTGGTCCCTTGGGGGAGGGGAACACTGAAGCTTTCTTT. Translation gives CATGPLGEGNTEAFF.

This clonotype was seen more than once but under ten times. The J gene is TRBJ2-2, the V gene TRBV2; D is unresolved. Deletions cut 7 bases from V and 4 bases from J, with 10 bases between. Germline CDR1 and CDR2: SNHLY and FYNNEI. This CDR3 region has 13 residues. The CDR3 is CASTRDRTGELFF. CDR3 bases: TGTGCCAGCACTAGGGATCGCACCGGGGAGCTGTTTTTT.

Only a few counts were recorded for this clonotype. This chain uses TRBV20-1 with TRBJ1-6, with 7 nucleotides matching TRBD1. CDR1 is DFQATT, CDR2 SNEGSKA, per germline (reference sequence). V lost 5 bases and J lost 6; bases outside the gene matches: 4. The CDR3 sequence is 13 residues long. The CDR3 sequence is CSAPGQINSPLHF. In DNA form, the CDR3 reads TGCAGTGCTCCGGGACAGATTAATTCACCCCTCCACTTT.

The chain has TRBV19 and TRBJ2-7; possibly TRBD1 for D (6 bases). The CDR3 is 14 residues long. V lost 3 bases to trimming and J lost 0 bases, with 9 bases between them. The germline gives CDR1 LNHDA, CDR2 SQIVND (reference sequence). CDR3 nucleotide sequence: TGTGCCAGTAGTATGAGGGGGAGCTCCTACGAGCAGTACTTC. This codes for CASSMRGSSYEQYF. Full variable domain (rest looked up from reference TRBV19 and TRBJ2-7): DGGITQSPKYLFRKEGQNVTLSCEQNLNHDAMYWYRQDPGQGLRLIYYSQIVNDFQKGDIAEGYSVSREKKESFPLTVTSAQKNPTAFYLCASSMRGSSYEQYFGPGTRLTVT.

The chain combines TRBV7-2 with TRBJ1-6; D gene unclear. Trimming took off 1 base at V and 0 bases at J, with 10 bases between the two ends. Germline V gene data show CDR1 as SGHTA and CDR2 as FQGNSA. The CDR3 has 17 residues. The CDR3 region is CASSLGRAASYNSPLHF. The CDR3 DNA reads as TGTGCCAGCAGCTTAGGTCGAGCGGCCTCCTATAATTCACCCCTCCACTTT.

This clonotype was counted between two and nine times. This rearrangement joins TRBV6-5 to TRBJ1-5; no reliable D call. Trimming removed 2 bases at V and 3 bases at J, with 8 bases between. The germline gives CDR1 MNHEY, CDR2 SVGAGI. CDR3 size: 14 residues. The chain's CDR3 is CASSYRHYNQPQHF. The CDR3 region has the DNA TGTGCCAGCAGTTACCGCCACTACAATCAGCCCCAGCATTTT.

The rearrangement uses TRBV5-3 and TRBJ1-6, with D hard to call. TRBV5-3 is flagged as an ORF with uncertain function. The CDR3 has 12 residues. The ends were cut back, 7 bases at V and 4 bases at J, with 6 bases in the middle. CDR3 region: CARASYNSPLHF. CDR3 coding DNA: TGTGCCAGAGCCAGTTATAATTCACCCCTCCACTTT.

The CDR3 region is CSADRVASGSTDTQYF. Written as DNA, the CDR3 is TGCAGTGCTGACAGGGTAGCGAGCGGGAGCACAGATACGCAGTATTTT. The V call is TRBV20-1, the J call TRBJ2-3, with a tentative D call TRBD1 (7 bases). Germline lookup yields CDR1 DFQATT and CDR2 SNEGSKA (reference sequence). CDR3 size: 16 residues. V dropped 5 bases and J dropped 0 bases, with 18 bases sitting between them.

This chain links TRBV5-1 with TRBJ2-5; the D gene could be TRBD1 or TRBD2 (5 bases each). Germline V gives CDR1 SGHRS, CDR2 YFSETQ. The CDR3 extends over 15 amino acids. Trimming pared 2 bases from V and 6 bases from J, leaving 17 bases between. The CDR3 here is CASSFPGLGEKTQYF. CDR3 sequence (DNA): TGCGCCAGCAGCTTTCCCGGACTGGGGGAAAAGACCCAGTACTTC.

The chain combines TRBV20-1 with TRBJ2-3; TRBD2 is a possible D gene (5 bases). The CDR3 is made up of 19 amino acids. Trimming pared 3 bases from V and 2 bases from J, leaving 27 bases between. Germline CDR1 and CDR2: DFQATT and SNEGSKA (reference sequence). As DNA, the CDR3 is TGCAGTGCTAGCTCTCCTCAAGTGGCCGAGCGGTGGGACACAGATACGCAGTATTTT. Residues: CSASSPQVAERWDTDTQYF.

This clonotype was seen a few times. The J gene is TRBJ1-6, the V gene TRBV9; D remains ambiguous. The length of the CDR3 is 16 residues. Germline V gene lookup returns CDR1 SGDLS and CDR2 YYNGEE. Deletions cut 5 bases from V and 5 bases from J, with 17 bases between. The DNA for the CDR3 is TGTGCCAGCAGTGCCACTGAAGGACGGAATAATTCACCCCTCCACTTT. Residues: CASSATEGRNNSPLHF. The full variable domain, rest sourced from reference TRBV9 and TRBJ1-6, is DSGVTQTPKHLITATGQRVTLRCSPRSGDLSVYWYQQSLDQGLQFLIQYYNGEERAKGNILERFSAQQFPDLHSELNLSSLELGDSALYFCASSATEGRNNSPLHFGNGTRLTVT.

V is TRBV20-1 and J is TRBJ2-4; D is undetermined. The CDR3 length is 13 residues. Germline-derived CDR1 and CDR2 are DFQATT and SNEGSKA (reference sequence). Written as DNA, the CDR3 is TGCACTGTAGGTACAGTAGCCAAAAACATTCAGTACTTC. Translated: CTVGTVAKNIQYF.

V is TRBV24-1 and J is TRBJ2-3; no firm D call. Germline V gives CDR1 KGHDR, CDR2 SFDVKD. Between the trimmed V and J ends, which lost 2 bases and 0 bases, there was a span of 8 bases. The CDR3 extends over 15 amino acids. The CDR3 reads CATSDSTPSTDTQYF. In DNA, the CDR3 is TGTGCCACCAGTGATTCTACACCTAGCACAGATACGCAGTATTTT.

V usage is TRBV7-9 and J usage is TRBJ2-5, with 7 bases aligning to TRBD1. The CDR3 runs to 15 residues. The V gene end was trimmed by 5 bases and the J gene end by 7 bases; junction bases not matched to a gene: 13. The germline V gene encodes CDR1 SEHNR and CDR2 FQNEAQ (reference sequence). The CDR3 DNA follows: TGTGCCAGCAGCGTAGGGACAGTCCGGTTGGGGACCCAGTACTTC. It translates to CASSVGTVRLGTQYF.